This T cell receptor (beta chain) was recovered during a study of long-term antiretroviral therapy in people with HIV. Study-wide results and limits: The ART regimens used between about 2003 and 2018 may be less effective than current ones. Pre-ART expanded clones dominated the repertoire at every time point. Post-treatment diversity went higher with ART but stayed below transplant donor controls.

In regard to this clone: Its specificity is unknown.

The germline V gene encodes CDR1 MNHNS and CDR2 SASEGT. V dropped 4 bases and J dropped 3 bases, with 12 bases sitting between them. There are 14 residues in the CDR3. Per donor, at least one pre-ART and at least two post-ART PBMC samples were obtained. immunoSEQ v3.0 was run at survey level. Assay used: immunoSEQ multiplex PCR; TCRdb lists only in-frame clones, some missing. Among some 18,000 clones listed, roughly 87% were seen once. The sequence came from a man between 18 and 29 years old with HIV. The chain is built from TRBV6-1 and TRBJ1-1; D is ambiguous. Source: unsorted PBMCs, taken 2.1 years after starting antiretroviral therapy. The CDR3 reads CASSGTGGDTEAFF. The CDR3, as DNA: TGTGCCAGCAGTGGGACGGGAGGAGACACTGAAGCTTTCTTT.